Listed below are T cell receptor beta chains from one sample, sequenced in a study of T cells expressing NK-cell markers. Reprocessing the 5' RACE reads, TCRdb reports a single entry for every CDR3 protein and omits DNA. The table for this sample gives 350,000 to 450,000 distinct CDR3 sequences. The specimen sequenced was blood T cells: a sorted CD56 or NKG2C T cell subset, CD4+ or CD8+ T cells, or bulk PBMC T cells (not recorded which). Receptor source: a man aged 18 to 69 in good health. Both conserved end residues are part of each CDR3.

>TRBJ2-5|15|TRBV7-6
CASSSHRAGAKTQYF
>TRBJ1-2|16|TRBV9
CASSPRGDRATYGYTF
>TRBJ2-3|17|TRBV12-3/TRBV12-4
CASRPGEGQGITDTQYF
>TRBJ2-3|16|TRBV5-5
CASSFYRTSGTDTQYF
>TRBJ2-3|17|TRBV12-3/TRBV12-4
CATSPGLAGGFLDTQYF
>TRBJ2-7|14|TRBV10-3
CAISESAGAYEQYF
>TRBJ2-7|13|TRBV18
CASSEGYGGEQYF
>TRBJ2-5|15|TRBV18
CASSPRDRGRETQYF
>TRBJ1-2|16|TRBV12-3/TRBV12-4
CASGPTGGAGYAGYTF
>TRBJ1-2|16|TRBV7-2
CASSLATGASDYGYTF
>TRBJ1-1|14|TRBV6-1
CASSPPLRFGEAFF
>TRBJ1-4|17|TRBV3-1
CASSQGGRGSANEKLFF
>TRBJ1-6|15|TRBV5-1
CASSLVADSNSPLHF
>TRBJ2-3|15|TRBV29-1
CSVDTSGGLGDTQYF
>TRBJ2-5|16|TRBV3-1
CASSQEGSGGRETQYF
>TRBJ2-3|17|TRBV7-6
CASSLAPSGVAPDTQYF
>TRBJ2-1|15|TRBV5-6
CASTLFSRALGEQFF
>TRBJ2-2|14|TRBV7-9
CASSLGLYTGELFF
>TRBJ2-7|15|TRBV10-2
CASSEREWSSYEQYF
>TRBJ2-7|15|TRBV21-1
CASALGVSAIYEQYF
>TRBJ2-3|12|TRBV5-1
CASSFSSDTQYF
>TRBJ1-3|17|TRBV5-5
CASSLGPAASSGNTIYF
>TRBJ2-2|15|TRBV5-1
CASSPRDLQRGELFF
>TRBJ2-3|16|TRBV9
CASSVGGSLKADTQYF
>TRBJ1-2|19|TRBV11-1
CASSPWTDVRGSANYGYTF
>TRBJ1-2|14|TRBV6-2/TRBV6-3
CATKGGGTNYGYTF
>TRBJ1-3|14|TRBV7-2
CASRWTVTGNTIYF
>TRBJ2-1|14|TRBV20-1
CSAVWRGIYNEQFF
>TRBJ2-5|16|TRBV2
CASSSMGLSTQETQYF
>TRBJ2-5|16|TRBV9
CASSALEGGSGETQYF
>TRBJ1-5|16|TRBV7-2
CASSLDGPSSNQPQHF
>TRBJ2-1|14|TRBV12-3/TRBV12-4
CASSLQGVANEQFF
>TRBJ2-2|19|TRBV7-3
CASSLIVGTGVPNTGELFF
>TRBJ2-5|14|TRBV20-1
CSARRGGGGETQYF
>TRBJ2-6|14|TRBV19
CATKSDSGANVLTF